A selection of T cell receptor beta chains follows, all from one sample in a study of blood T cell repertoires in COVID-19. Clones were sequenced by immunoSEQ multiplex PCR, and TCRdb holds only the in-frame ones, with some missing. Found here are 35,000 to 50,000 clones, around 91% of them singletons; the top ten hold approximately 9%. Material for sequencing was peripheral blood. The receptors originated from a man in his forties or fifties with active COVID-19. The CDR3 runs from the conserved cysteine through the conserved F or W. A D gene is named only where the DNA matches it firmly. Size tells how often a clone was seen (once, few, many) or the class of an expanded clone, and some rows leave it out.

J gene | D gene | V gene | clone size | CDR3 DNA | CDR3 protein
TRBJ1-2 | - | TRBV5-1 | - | TGCGCCAGCAGCCCGGAGAGGATCGGCTATGGCTACACCTTC | CASSPERIGYGYTF
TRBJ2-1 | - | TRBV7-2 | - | TGTGCCAGCAGCCCGCAGGAGGGTACCCATGAGCAGTTCTTC | CASSPQEGTHEQFF
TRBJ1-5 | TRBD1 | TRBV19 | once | TGTGCCAGTAGTGCACCGACAGGGGGCAGCCAGCCCCAGCATTTT | CASSAPTGGSQPQHF
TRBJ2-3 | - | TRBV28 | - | TGTGCCAGCAGTTCCGGGACACCCAGCACAGATACGCAGTATTTT | CASSSGTPSTDTQYF
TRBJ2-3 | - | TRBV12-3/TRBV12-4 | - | TGTGCCAGCAGTAGAGGAAGCACAGATACGCAGTATTTT | CASSRGSTDTQYF
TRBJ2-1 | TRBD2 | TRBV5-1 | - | TGCGCCAGCAGCTTGGAAGCTAGCGGGAGCAGGAATGAGCAGTTCTTC | CASSLEASGSRNEQFF
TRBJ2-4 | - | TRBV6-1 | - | TGTGCCAGCAGTGAAGACAGGGTGGCCAAAAACATTCAGTACTTC | CASSEDRVAKNIQYF
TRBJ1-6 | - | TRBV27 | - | TGTGCCAGCAGCCCTATTCTCCGGGGGGAGGATTCACCCCTCCACTTT | CASSPILRGEDSPLHF
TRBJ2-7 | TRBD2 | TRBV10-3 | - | TGTGCCACCCTCCGGGGGGACTCCTACGAGCAGTACTTC | CATLRGDSYEQYF
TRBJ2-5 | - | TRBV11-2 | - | TGTGCCAGCAGCCCCATTAGGACGGGGGAGACCCAGTACTTC | CASSPIRTGETQYF
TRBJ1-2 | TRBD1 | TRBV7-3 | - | TGTGCCAGCAGCTCGAACAGGGGAAGGTACTATGGCTACACCTTC | CASSSNRGRYYGYTF
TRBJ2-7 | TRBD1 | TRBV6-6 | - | TGTGCCAGCAGTTCCCTACAGGGGGAAAGGATCGAGCAGTACTTC | CASSSLQGERIEQYF
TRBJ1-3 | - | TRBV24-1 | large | TGTGCCACCAGTGATTTGGAGGGCGGTGACAGGACCTACCACACCATATATTTT | CATSDLEGGDRTYHTIYF
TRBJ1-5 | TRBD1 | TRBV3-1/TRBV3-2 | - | TGTGCCAGCAGCCAGGGACAGGGAAATCAGCCCCAGCATTTT | CASSQGQGNQPQHF
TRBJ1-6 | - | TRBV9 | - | TGTGCCAGCAGCGTACTGGAGGGGAATTCACCCCTCCACTTT | CASSVLEGNSPLHF
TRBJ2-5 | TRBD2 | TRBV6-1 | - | TGTGCCAGCAGTGAAGCGCTCCGACTAGCGGCACAAGAGACCCAGTACTTC | CASSEALRLAAQETQYF
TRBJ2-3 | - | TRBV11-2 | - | TGTGCCAGCAGCCGGTCGGGCAGGGCCGAGTTAGATACGCAGTATTTT | CASSRSGRAELDTQYF
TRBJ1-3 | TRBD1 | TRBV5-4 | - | TGTGCCAGCAGCGGGACAGGGGCAGGAAACACCATATATTTT | CASSGTGAGNTIYF
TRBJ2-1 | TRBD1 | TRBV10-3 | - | TGTGCCATCAGTGACGGACAGGGGGCATACAATGAGCAGTTCTTC | CAISDGQGAYNEQFF
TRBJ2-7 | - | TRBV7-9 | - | TGTGCCAGCAGCCCATCAGGCACGGTCGACAACGAGCAGTACTTC | CASSPSGTVDNEQYF
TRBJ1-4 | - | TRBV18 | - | TGTGCCAGCTCACTGAAGGGGGAAAAACTGTTTTTT | CASSLKGEKLFF
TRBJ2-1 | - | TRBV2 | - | TGTGCCAGCAGTGGGGTGGGGCCGGGCAATGAGCAGTTCTTC | CASSGVGPGNEQFF
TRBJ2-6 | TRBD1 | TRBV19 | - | TGTGCCAGTAGTTCTCAGCAGGGGGCGTTTGGGGCCAACGTCCTGACTTTC | CASSSQQGAFGANVLTF
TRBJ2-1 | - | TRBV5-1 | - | TGCGCCAGCAGCTTGAGAACTAGCTCCTACAATGAGCAGTTCTTC | CASSLRTSSYNEQFF
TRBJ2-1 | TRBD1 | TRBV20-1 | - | TGCAGTGCTAGTTCGGGACAGCTACTTATGGAGCAGTTCTTC | CSASSGQLLMEQFF
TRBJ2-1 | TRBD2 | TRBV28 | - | TGTGCCAGCAGTACAACCGGGACTAGCGGGAGGTGGTCCTACAATGAGCAGTTCTTC | CASSTTGTSGRWSYNEQFF
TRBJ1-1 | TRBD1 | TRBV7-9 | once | TGTGCCAGCAGCCCGAGACAGGGGGCTGAAGCTTTCTTT | CASSPRQGAEAFF
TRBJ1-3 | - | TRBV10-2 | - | TGCGCCAGCAGTGATGGAGGCATCTCTGGAAACACCATATATTTT | CASSDGGISGNTIYF
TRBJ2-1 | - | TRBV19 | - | TGTGCCAGTAGTATAGATCATCAGGGGTGGTTTGGCAATGAGCAGTTCTTC | CASSIDHQGWFGNEQFF
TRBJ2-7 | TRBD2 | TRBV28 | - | TGTGCCAGCAGGAGCGGGAGCTGGGACGAGCAGTACTTC | CASRSGSWDEQYF
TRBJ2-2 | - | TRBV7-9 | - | TGTGCCAGCAGCACTTCTTCACCCGGGGAGCTGTTTTTT | CASSTSSPGELFF
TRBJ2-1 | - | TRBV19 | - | TGTGCCAGTAGTATGTCGTCCAATGAGCAGTTCTTC | CASSMSSNEQFF
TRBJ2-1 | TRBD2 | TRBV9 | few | TGTGCCAGCAGCGGAGCGGGAGTGGACTACAATGAGCAGTTCTTC | CASSGAGVDYNEQFF
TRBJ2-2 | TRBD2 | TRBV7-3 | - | TGTGCCAGCCGTCTCGCGGGAGGGACGAACACCGGGGAGCTGTTTTTT | CASRLAGGTNTGELFF
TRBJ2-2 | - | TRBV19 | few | TGTGCCAGTACTTCAACAGGGACCGGGGAGCTGTTTTTT | CASTSTGTGELFF
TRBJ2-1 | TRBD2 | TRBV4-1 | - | TGCGCCAGCAGCCATCTCAGGACTAGGTTTAGATATGAGCAGTTCTTC | CASSHLRTRFRYEQFF
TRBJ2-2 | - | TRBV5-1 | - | TGCGCCAGCAGCACATCCGGGCCTAAGGACAGCACCGGGGAGCTGTTTTTT | CASSTSGPKDSTGELFF
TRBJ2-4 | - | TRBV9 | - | TGTGCCAGCAGTCGCTCGGAGGGTCGGGACAGAATCATTCAGTACTTC | CASSRSEGRDRIIQYF
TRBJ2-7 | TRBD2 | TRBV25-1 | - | TGTGCCAGCAGTGACGAAGAACTAGCGGTAGTCTCCTACGAGCAGTACTTC | CASSDEELAVVSYEQYF
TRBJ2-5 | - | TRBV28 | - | TGTGCCAGCAGACCCCGAGCCGGCGGGGAGGTAAAGACCCAGTACTTC | CASRPRAGGEVKTQYF
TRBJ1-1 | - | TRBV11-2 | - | TGTGCCAGCAGCTTAAGAGGGAACACTGAAGCTTTCTTT | CASSLRGNTEAFF
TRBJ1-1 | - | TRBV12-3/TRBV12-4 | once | TGTGCCAGCGGCAGGGGCATTGGGGCTTTCTTT | CASGRGIGAFF
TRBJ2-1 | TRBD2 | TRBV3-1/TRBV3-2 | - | TGTGCCAGCAGCCAACAAGTAGCGGGTGGTAATGAGCAGTTCTTC | CASSQQVAGGNEQFF
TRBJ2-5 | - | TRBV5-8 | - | TGTGCCAGCCGACAGGAAGAGACCCAGTACTTC | CASRQEETQYF
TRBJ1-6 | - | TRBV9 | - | TGTGCCAGCAGCACAGGCTCAAATTCACCCCTCCACTTT | CASSTGSNSPLHF